These T cell receptor beta chains were read from a single sample in a study of CD8 T cells in Susac syndrome. Each CDR3 protein gets one entry after TCRdb re-called the immunoSEQ multiplex PCR reads with MiXCR. The table shows roughly 150,000 distinct CDR3 sequences, with around 95% occurring only once. Sequencing was performed on CD8+ T cells from PBMCs. All receptors derive from a human donor with multiple sclerosis. Each CDR3 is given with its conserved first and last residue.

V: TRBV14
J: TRBJ2-3
CDR3: CASSQLALDDTQYF

V: TRBV5-6
J: TRBJ2-1
CDR3: CASSNSQTQFF

V: TRBV7-9
J: TRBJ1-1
CDR3: CASSWVEAFF

V: TRBV9
J: TRBJ2-3
CDR3: CASSVEGIRDTQYF

V: TRBV29-1
J: TRBJ2-1
CDR3: CSVVGLAGEKYNEQFF

V: TRBV9
J: TRBJ2-7
CDR3: CASSEGPQASYEQYF

V: TRBV11-2
J: TRBJ2-1
CDR3: CASSFNPDRYSYNEQFF

V: TRBV4-1
J: TRBJ2-5
CDR3: CASSQDQSGQPFQETQYF

V: TRBV7-9
J: TRBJ2-3
CDR3: CASSTLRLRDREVDTQYF

V: TRBV29-1
J: TRBJ2-7
CDR3: CSARTGVSYEQYF

V: TRBV27
J: TRBJ2-6
CDR3: CASSQTGIGANVLTF

V: TRBV5-4
J: TRBJ2-1
CDR3: CASSWRGTGEQFF

V: TRBV18
J: TRBJ1-1
CDR3: CASSPSTEAFF

V: TRBV7-9
J: TRBJ2-1
CDR3: CASSLASSYNEQFF

V: TRBV13
J: TRBJ2-3
CDR3: CASRPKGLAYTDTQYF

V: TRBV6-5
J: TRBJ1-2
CDR3: CASRRDRDYGYTF

V: TRBV20-1
J: TRBJ1-2
CDR3: CSANYRDYGYTF

V: TRBV30
J: TRBJ2-5
CDR3: CAWSVNYQETQYF

V: TRBV29-1
J: TRBJ2-1
CDR3: CSVEGWGSVNEQFF

V: TRBV20-1
J: TRBJ2-1
CDR3: CSASGGLISYNEQFF

V: TRBV29-1
J: TRBJ1-3
CDR3: CSPLGRDSGNTIYF

V: TRBV4-1
J: TRBJ2-7
CDR3: CASSPGLRPLDEQYF

V: TRBV25-1
J: TRBJ2-3
CDR3: CASSGSGGTVRWTDTQYF

V: TRBV29-1
J: TRBJ2-7
CDR3: CSVVPLLGDEQYF

V: TRBV7-9
J: TRBJ2-7
CDR3: CASSTSTATVPYEQYF

V: TRBV5-6
J: TRBJ2-5
CDR3: CASSFGQGSETQYF

V: TRBV30
J: TRBJ2-7
CDR3: CAWSQDGDYEQYF

V: TRBV5-6
J: TRBJ1-1
CDR3: CATGGLNTEAFF

V: TRBV4-1
J: TRBJ1-2
CDR3: CASSQDEVWYTF

V: TRBV30
J: TRBJ2-2
CDR3: CAHLGGTTNTGELFF

V: TRBV30
J: TRBJ1-2
CDR3: CAWSGDREFITF

V: TRBV9
J: TRBJ2-3
CDR3: CASSVLRYTDTQYF

V: TRBV5-6
J: TRBJ1-6
CDR3: CASSSTGYNSPLHF

V: TRBV29-1
J: TRBJ1-1
CDR3: CSVYSTGTEAFF

V: TRBV7-9
J: TRBJ1-6
CDR3: CASSLAFGNSPLHF

V: TRBV27
J: TRBJ1-2
CDR3: CASGVGRTNYGYTF

V: TRBV5-1
J: TRBJ1-1
CDR3: CASSPAGGNTEAFF

V: TRBV29-1
J: TRBJ1-3
CDR3: CSTWGTGNTIYF

V: TRBV29-1
J: TRBJ1-2
CDR3: CSVDIARGRGGYTF

V: TRBV2
J: TRBJ2-7
CDR3: CASSDPLEQYF

V: TRBV27
J: TRBJ2-5
CDR3: CASSLSGGAETQYF

V: TRBV4-1
J: TRBJ1-4
CDR3: CASSGTPTNEKLFF

V: TRBV9
J: TRBJ2-7
CDR3: CASSSFTGGSYEQYF

V: TRBV7-9
J: TRBJ2-2
CDR3: CASSETRITGELFF

V: TRBV29-1
J: TRBJ1-4
CDR3: CSVQTGGHEKLFF

V: TRBV12-3/TRBV12-4
J: TRBJ1-2
CDR3: CASEGREGYTF

V: TRBV2
J: TRBJ2-6
CDR3: CASSATGFRANVLTF

V: TRBV20-1
J: TRBJ2-7
CDR3: CSARREGVGSYEQYF

V: TRBV7-8
J: TRBJ2-6
CDR3: CASRNRGTGANVLTF

V: TRBV5-1
J: TRBJ2-7
CDR3: CASSLLEGSYEQYF

V: TRBV29-1
J: TRBJ2-1
CDR3: CSVETSGGFSEQFF

V: TRBV4-1
J: TRBJ2-1
CDR3: CASSQVGRTGGDEQFF